Reported below is one TCR beta chain. Brentuximab vedotin exposure varied among the patients, all of whom had relapsed after autologous stem cell transplantation. The sample comes from a study of PD-1 blockade in classical Hodgkin lymphoma. The overall study: Nivolumab was administered to patients intravenously at 3 mg/kg every 2 weeks.

The CDR3 is made up of 13 amino acids. The germline V gene has CDR1 KGHSH and CDR2 LQKENI. Deletions cut 2 bases from V and 3 bases from J, with 7 bases between. TCRdb keeps only in-frame clones here, not all; method: immunoSEQ multiplex PCR. The table records tens of thousands of clones, around 64% of them present only once. This sequence was found in a human donor with classical Hodgkin lymphoma. The source was peripheral blood mononuclear cells (PBMCs), collected at baseline. This chain uses TRBV18 with TRBJ1-2, with a weak D call TRBD1 (5 bases). The CDR3 nucleotides are TGTGCCAGCTCACCAGACAGCTACTATGGCTACACCTTC. This encodes CASSPDSYYGYTF.